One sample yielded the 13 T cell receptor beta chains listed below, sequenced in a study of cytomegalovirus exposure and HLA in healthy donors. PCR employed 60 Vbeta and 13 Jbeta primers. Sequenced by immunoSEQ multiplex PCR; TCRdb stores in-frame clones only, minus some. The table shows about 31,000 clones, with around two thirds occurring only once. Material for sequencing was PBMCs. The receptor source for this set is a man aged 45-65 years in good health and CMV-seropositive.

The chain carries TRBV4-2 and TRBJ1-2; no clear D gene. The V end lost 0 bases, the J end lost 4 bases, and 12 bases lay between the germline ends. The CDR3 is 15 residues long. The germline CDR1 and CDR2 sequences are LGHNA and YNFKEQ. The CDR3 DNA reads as TGTGCCAGCAGCCAAGACCTGTTAGCTGGCTATGGCTACACCTTC. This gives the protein CASSQDLLAGYGYTF.

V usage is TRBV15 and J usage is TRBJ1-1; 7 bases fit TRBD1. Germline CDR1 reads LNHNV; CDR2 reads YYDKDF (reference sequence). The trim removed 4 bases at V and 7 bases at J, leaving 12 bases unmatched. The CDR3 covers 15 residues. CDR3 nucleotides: TGTGCCACCAGCACCGAAAAACAGGGGTTTAGTGAAGCTTTCTTT. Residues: CATSTEKQGFSEAFF.

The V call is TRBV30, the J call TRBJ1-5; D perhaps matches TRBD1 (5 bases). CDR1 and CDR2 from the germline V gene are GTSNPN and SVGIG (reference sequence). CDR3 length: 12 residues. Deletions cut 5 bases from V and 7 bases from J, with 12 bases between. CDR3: CAWARVGQPQHF. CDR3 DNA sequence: TGTGCCTGGGCCAGGGTTGGGCAGCCCCAGCATTTT.

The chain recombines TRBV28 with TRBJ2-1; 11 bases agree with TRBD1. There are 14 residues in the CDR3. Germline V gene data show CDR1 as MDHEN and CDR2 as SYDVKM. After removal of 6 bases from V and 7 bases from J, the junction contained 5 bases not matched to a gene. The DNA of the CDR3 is TGTGCCAGCAGGCGGACAGGGGGCGCGAATGAGCAGTTCTTC. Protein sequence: CASRRTGGANEQFF. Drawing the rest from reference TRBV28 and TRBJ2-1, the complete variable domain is DVKVTQSSRYLVKRTGEKVFLECVQDMDHENMFWYRQDPGLGLRLIYFSYDVKMKEKGDIPEGYSVSREKKERFSLILESASTNQTSMYLCASRRTGGANEQFFGPGTRLTVL.

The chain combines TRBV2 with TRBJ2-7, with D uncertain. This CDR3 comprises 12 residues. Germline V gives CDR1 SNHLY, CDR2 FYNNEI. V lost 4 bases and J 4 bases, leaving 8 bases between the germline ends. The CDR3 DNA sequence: TGTGCCAGCAGTGCAGGTTGGTACGAGCAGTACTTC. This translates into CASSAGWYEQYF.

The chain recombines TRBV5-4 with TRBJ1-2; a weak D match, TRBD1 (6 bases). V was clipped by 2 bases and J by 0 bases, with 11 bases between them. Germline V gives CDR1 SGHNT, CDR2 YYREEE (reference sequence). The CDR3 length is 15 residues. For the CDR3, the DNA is TGTGCCAGCAGCTTAGACAGGTTCGCTAACTATGGCTACACCTTC. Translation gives CASSLDRFANYGYTF. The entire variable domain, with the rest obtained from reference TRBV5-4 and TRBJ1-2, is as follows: ETGVTQSPTHLIKTRGQQVTLRCSSQSGHNTVSWYQQALGQGPQFIFQYYREEENGRGNFPPRFSGLQFPNYSSELNVNALELDDSALYLCASSLDRFANYGYTFGSGTRLTVV.

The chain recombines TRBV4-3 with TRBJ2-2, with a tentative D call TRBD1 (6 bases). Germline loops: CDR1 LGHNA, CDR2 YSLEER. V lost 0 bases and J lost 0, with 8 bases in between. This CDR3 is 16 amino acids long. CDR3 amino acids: CASSQEGATNTGELFF. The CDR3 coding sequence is TGCGCCAGCAGCCAAGAGGGGGCTACGAACACCGGGGAGCTGTTTTTT.

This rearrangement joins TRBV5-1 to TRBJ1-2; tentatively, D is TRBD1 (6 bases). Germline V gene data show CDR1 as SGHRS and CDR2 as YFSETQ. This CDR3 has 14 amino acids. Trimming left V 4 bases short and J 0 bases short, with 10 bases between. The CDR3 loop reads CASSPDRANYGYTF. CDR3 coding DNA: TGCGCCAGCAGCCCGGACAGAGCTAACTATGGCTACACCTTC.

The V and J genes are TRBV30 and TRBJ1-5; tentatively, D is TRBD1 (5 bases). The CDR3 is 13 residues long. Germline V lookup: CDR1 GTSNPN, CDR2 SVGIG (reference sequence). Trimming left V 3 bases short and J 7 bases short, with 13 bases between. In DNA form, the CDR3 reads TGTGCCTGGAGCGGGAGGGACCAACAGCCCCAGCATTTT. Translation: CAWSGRDQQPQHF.

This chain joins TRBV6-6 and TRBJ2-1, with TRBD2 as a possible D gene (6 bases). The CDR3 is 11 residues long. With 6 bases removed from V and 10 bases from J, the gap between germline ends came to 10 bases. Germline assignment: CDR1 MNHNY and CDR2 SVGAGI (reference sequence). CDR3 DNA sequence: TGTGCCAGCAGACAGCTAGCGGAGCAGTTCTTC. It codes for CASRQLAEQFF.

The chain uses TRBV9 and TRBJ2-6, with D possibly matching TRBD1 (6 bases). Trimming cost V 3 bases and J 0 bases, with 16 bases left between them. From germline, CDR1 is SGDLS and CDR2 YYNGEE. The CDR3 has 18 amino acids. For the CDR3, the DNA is TGTGCCAGCAGCGAGAGGACAGCACGACCCTCTGGGGCCAACGTCCTGACTTTC. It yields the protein CASSERTARPSGANVLTF.

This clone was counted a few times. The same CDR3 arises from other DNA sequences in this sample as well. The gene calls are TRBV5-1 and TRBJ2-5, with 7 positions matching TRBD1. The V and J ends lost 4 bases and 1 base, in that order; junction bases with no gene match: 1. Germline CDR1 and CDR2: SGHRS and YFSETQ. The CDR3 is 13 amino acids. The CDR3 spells CASSGTAQETQYF. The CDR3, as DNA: TGCGCCAGCAGCGGGACAGCCCAAGAGACCCAGTACTTC.

CDR3 protein: CASSAPQVHEQYF. The CDR3 region has the DNA TGTGCCAGCAGTGCCCCACAGGTCCACGAGCAGTACTTC. The chain combines TRBV25-1 with TRBJ2-7; maybe TRBD1 (5 bases). Deletions cut 4 bases from V and 5 bases from J, with 12 bases between. The CDR3 extends over 13 amino acids. Germline CDR1 is MGHDK and CDR2 is SYGVNS.